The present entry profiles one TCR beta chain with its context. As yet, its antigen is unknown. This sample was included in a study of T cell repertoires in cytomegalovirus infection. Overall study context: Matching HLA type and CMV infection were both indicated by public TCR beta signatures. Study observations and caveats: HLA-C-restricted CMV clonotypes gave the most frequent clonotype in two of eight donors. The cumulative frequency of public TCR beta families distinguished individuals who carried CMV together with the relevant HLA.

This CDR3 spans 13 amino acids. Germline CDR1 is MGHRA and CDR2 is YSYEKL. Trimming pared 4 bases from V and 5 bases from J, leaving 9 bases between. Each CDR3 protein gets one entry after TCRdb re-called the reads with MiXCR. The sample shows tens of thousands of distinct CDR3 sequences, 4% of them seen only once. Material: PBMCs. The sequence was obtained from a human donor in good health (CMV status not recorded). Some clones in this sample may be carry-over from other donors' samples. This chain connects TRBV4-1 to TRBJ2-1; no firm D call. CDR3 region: CASSPPNHNEQFF. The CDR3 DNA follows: TGCGCCAGCAGCCCACCAAATCACAATGAGCAGTTCTTC.